A single T cell receptor (beta chain) is shown here with its context. As handled by the study authors: Amplification with reference gene primers provided the estimates of nucleated cell counts. Using immunoSEQ multiplex PCR, the repertoire was profiled, and TCRdb retains in-frame clones only, with some absent. Clone size and V and J calls were adopted from that table, with D and trimming inferred from the DNA. This sample has some 150,000 clones; about four fifths occur once, and the top ten carry under 2.5%. The germline V gene has CDR1 LNHDA and CDR2 SQIVND (reference sequence). V shed 6 bases and J shed 9 bases, with 18 bases lying between them. The CDR3 spans 15 residues. This record comes from a study of blood T cell repertoires in COVID-19. Study-level information: Samples of COVID-19 (acute and convalescent) were obtained from the United States, Italy and Spain. PBMCs, B-cell-depleted T cells, or T cells were the source of the cDNA or gDNA that made up the material.

The chain carries TRBV19 and TRBJ1-6; TRBD1 is a possible D gene (6 bases). The sequence came from a man between 65 and 85 years old with acute or convalescent COVID-19. Sequenced material: peripheral blood. CDR3 protein: CASRAPGTYFSPLHF. The CDR3 DNA reads as TGTGCCAGTAGAGCCCCCGGGACATACTTTTCACCCCTCCACTTT.